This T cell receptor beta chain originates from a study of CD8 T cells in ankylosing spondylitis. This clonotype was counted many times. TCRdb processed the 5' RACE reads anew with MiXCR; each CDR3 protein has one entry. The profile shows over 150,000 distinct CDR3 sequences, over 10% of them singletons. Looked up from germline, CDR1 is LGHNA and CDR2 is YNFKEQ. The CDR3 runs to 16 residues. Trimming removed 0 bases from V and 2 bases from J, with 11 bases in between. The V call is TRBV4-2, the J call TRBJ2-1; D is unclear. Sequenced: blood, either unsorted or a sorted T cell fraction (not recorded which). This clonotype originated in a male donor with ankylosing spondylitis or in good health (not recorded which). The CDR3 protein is CASSQETADPYNEQFF. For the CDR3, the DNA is TGTGCCAGCAGCCAAGAGACGGCTGACCCCTACAATGAGCAGTTCTTC.